This T cell receptor (beta chain) is from a study of blood T cell repertoires in COVID-19. Looking at the study overall: Donors in the United States, Italy and Spain gave samples during acute or convalescent COVID-19.

Assay used: immunoSEQ multiplex PCR; TCRdb lists only in-frame clones, some missing. The repertoire has about 220,000 clones, around 85% of them found once; the top ten carry 0.72%. Sequenced: peripheral blood. The sequence was obtained from a man aged 35-49 years with acute or convalescent COVID-19.

CDR3: CARSLARDVGSNQPQHF. DNA of the CDR3: TGTGCCAGAAGCTTGGCGAGGGATGTAGGTAGCAATCAGCCCCAGCATTTT. The V and J genes are TRBV5-3 and TRBJ1-5; D uncertain. TRBV5-3 is designated an ORF whose function remains uncertain. The V gene lost 0 bases and the J gene lost 0 bases, with 13 bases spanning the gap. CDR3 length equals 17 residues.